One sample yielded the 14 T cell receptor beta chains listed below, sequenced in a study of Ad26.COV2.S vaccination and SARS-CoV-2 variants (dated by TCRdb to 2020 to 2022). Per the publication, the treatment or condition label means: approximately 18 received Ad26.COV2.S at low or high dose, single or two shots; about 5 received placebo; per-sample allocation not given. Repertoires of vaccine and placebo recipients were sequenced from samples collected on day 63 after the first injection. Receptor amplification or capture employed the immunoSEQ multiplex PCR assay. TCRdb obtained this table from immuneACCESS and retained in-frame rearrangements with V and J assigned. These tables miss some clones; where compared with another copy, unresolved V genes account for less than half of the shortfall, and the remainder is unexplained. The sample table contains about half a million clones; only one count was recorded for nearly 90% of them. Around 1.8% of the sample is taken by the ten largest.

Sequences were derived from peripheral blood, sampled in a trial of Ad26.COV2.S vaccine versus placebo. These receptors were taken from a person between 18 and 65 years old who received the Ad26.COV2.S COVID-19 vaccine or a placebo.

The genes are TRBV4-2 and TRBJ2-1; 13 nucleotides match TRBD2. The J segment lost 10 bases and the V segment lost 4 bases, leaving 4 bases of the junction unmatched. Looked up from germline, CDR1 is LGHNA and CDR2 is YNFKEQ. The CDR3 has 14 residues. The CDR3: CASSPRTSGGEQFF. DNA of the CDR3: TGTGCCAGCAGCCCAAGGACTAGCGGGGGAGAGCAGTTCTTC.

This clone was seen only once. The chain uses TRBV4-1 and TRBJ2-7; TRBD1 matches at 7 bases. Germline V lookup: CDR1 MGHRA, CDR2 YSYEKL. CDR3 length equals 16 residues. With V trimmed by 1 base and J by 4 bases, 10 bases remained unmatched. The CDR3 DNA is TGCGCCAGCAGCCAAGGTAGTACTCAGGGGGTGTACGAGCAGTACTTC. It is translated as CASSQGSTQGVYEQYF.

The J gene is TRBJ2-2, the V gene TRBV21-1; the table's D call of TRBD1 was not tested on the DNA. TRBV21-1 is noted as a pseudogene. The CDR3 contains 19 residues. CDR3 amino acids: CASSGPPTLQGQGTGELFF. DNA for the CDR3: TGTGCCAGCAGTGGGCCCCCGACTTTACAGGGTCAGGGGACCGGGGAGCTGTTTTTT.

The rearrangement uses TRBV5-1 and TRBJ2-5; 8 bases map to TRBD1. Trimming took 5 bases from V and 5 from J; bases not matched to a gene: 5. The CDR3 totals 13 residues. The germline CDR1 and CDR2 sequences are SGHRS and YFSETQ. The CDR3: CASSQGARETQYF. The CDR3 nucleotides read TGCGCCAGCAGTCAGGGGGCCCGGGAGACCCAGTACTTC.

This clone was recorded only once. The rearrangement links TRBV7-8 to TRBJ2-1; the D gene is possibly TRBD2 (6 bases). The germline CDR1 and CDR2 sequences are SGHVS and FQNEAQ. This CDR3 contains 15 residues. Trimming shortened V by 5 bases and J by 6 bases, and 17 bases separated the two germline ends. Here the CDR3 reads CASSRGWSGVNEQFF. For the CDR3, the DNA is TGTGCCAGCAGCCGGGGGTGGTCGGGAGTCAATGAGCAGTTCTTC.

The rearrangement uses TRBV14 and TRBJ1-2; D unresolved. The germline CDR1 and CDR2 sequences are SGHDN and FVKESK. V gave up 4 bases and J gave up 4 bases, with 13 bases separating them. This CDR3 is 14 amino acids long. In DNA form, the CDR3 reads TGTGCCAGCAGCCGTGCGAGTAGCATCTATGGCTACACCTTC. Translated: CASSRASSIYGYTF.

The chain links TRBV16 to TRBJ1-2, with 8 bases aligning to TRBD1. V trimming: 1 base; J trimming: 6 bases; junction bases outside the gene matches: 10. Germline V gene data show CDR1 as KGHSY and CDR2 as FQNENV. The CDR3 consists of 16 residues. CDR3 region: CASSQYRGTFADGYTF. CDR3 coding DNA: TGTGCCAGCAGCCAATACAGGGGGACCTTTGCGGATGGCTACACCTTC.

The genes are TRBV6-5 and TRBJ2-4; D is unclear. The CDR3 spans 13 residues. V dropped 10 bases and J dropped 0 bases, with 10 bases sitting between them. Germline CDR1 is MNHEY and CDR2 is SVGAGI. CDR3 sequence (DNA): TGTGCCATTGTCACGAAAGCCAAAAACATTCAGTACTTC. Its translation is CAIVTKAKNIQYF.

This rearrangement joins TRBV6-6 to TRBJ1-6, with 7 bases aligning to TRBD1. Germline lookup yields CDR1 MNHNY and CDR2 SVGAGI (reference sequence). This CDR3 comprises 16 residues. V lost 6 bases, J lost 14 bases, and 19 bases stayed unmatched. CDR3 loop: CASRPPSGGPGVALHF. Written as DNA, the CDR3 is TGTGCCAGCAGGCCGCCCTCAGGGGGGCCAGGGGTGGCCCTCCACTTT.

V usage is TRBV6-6 and J usage is TRBJ2-3; a weak D match, TRBD1 (5 bases). The CDR3 runs to 15 residues. V was trimmed by 8 bases and J by 2 bases, leaving 17 bases between them. CDR1 is MNHNY, CDR2 SVGAGI, per germline (reference sequence). The CDR3 DNA sequence: TGTGCCAGCCGTTCGCGACAGCGACACACAGATACGCAGTATTTT. It specifies CASRSRQRHTDTQYF.

V and J are TRBV5-1 and TRBJ1-1, with 7 bases fitting TRBD1. V dropped 4 bases and J dropped 3; count of bases not matched to a gene: 18. Germline CDR1 is SGHRS and CDR2 is YFSETQ. This CDR3 region has 18 residues. The CDR3: CASSAEQGFIVRYTEAFF. The CDR3, as DNA: TGCGCCAGCAGCGCGGAACAGGGGTTTATCGTCCGGTACACTGAAGCTTTCTTT. The full variable domain, its missing parts supplied by reference TRBV5-1 and TRBJ1-1, is KAGVTQTPRYLIKTRGQQVTLSCSPISGHRSVSWYQQTPGQGLQFLFEYFSETQRNKGNFPGRFSGRQFSNSRSEMNVSTLELGDSALYLCASSAEQGFIVRYTEAFFGQGTRLTVV.

This chain connects TRBV15 to TRBJ2-1, with 10 bases identical to TRBD1. Germline trimming cut 3 bases from V and 5 bases from J; bases unmatched to any gene: 7. The CDR3 totals 16 residues. The germline V gene encodes CDR1 LNHNV and CDR2 YYDKDF (reference sequence). The CDR3 nucleotides read TGTGCCACCAGCAGTTATCGGGACAGGGGTGACAATGAGCAGTTCTTC. It is translated as CATSSYRDRGDNEQFF.

This clone has only a few counts. The CDR3 nucleotides are TGTGCCAGCGCCGGGACCTCGAATAGCAATCAGCCCCAGCATTTT. Translating gives CASAGTSNSNQPQHF. The chain combines TRBV2 with TRBJ1-5, with D perhaps TRBD1 (5 bases). CDR3 length equals 15 residues. Germline CDR1 reads SNHLY; CDR2 reads FYNNEI. The V and J ends lost 8 bases and 0 bases respectively, with 14 bases between them.

This clone was detected only a few times. The genes are TRBV27 and TRBJ2-2; TRBD1 matches 11 bases. This CDR3 spans 14 amino acids. Germline V gene data show CDR1 as MNHEY and CDR2 as SMNVEV (reference sequence). The trim removed 6 bases at V and 5 bases at J, leaving 2 bases unmatched. CDR3 region: CASRGQGGTGELFF. The DNA for the CDR3 is TGTGCCAGCAGGGGACAGGGGGGTACCGGGGAGCTGTTTTTT.